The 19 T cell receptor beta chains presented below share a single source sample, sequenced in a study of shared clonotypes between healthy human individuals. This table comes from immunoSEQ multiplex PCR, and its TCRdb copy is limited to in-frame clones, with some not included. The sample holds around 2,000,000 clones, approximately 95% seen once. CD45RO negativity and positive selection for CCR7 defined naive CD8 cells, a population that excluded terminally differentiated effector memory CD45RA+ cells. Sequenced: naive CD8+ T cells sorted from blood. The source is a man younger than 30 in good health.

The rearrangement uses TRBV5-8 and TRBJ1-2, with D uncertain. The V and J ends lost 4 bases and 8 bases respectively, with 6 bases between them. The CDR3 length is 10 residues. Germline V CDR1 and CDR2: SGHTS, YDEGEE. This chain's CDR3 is CASSPGGYTF. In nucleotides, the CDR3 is TGTGCCAGCAGCCCCGGGGGCTACACCTTC.

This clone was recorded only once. CDR3 sequence: CASSSTTSIYYEQYF. The CDR3 DNA follows: TGTGCCAGCAGCTCGACTACCTCCATCTACTACGAGCAGTACTTC. The rearrangement joins TRBV7-2 to TRBJ2-7, with a possible D match to TRBD2 (5 bases). The germline V gene encodes CDR1 SGHTA and CDR2 FQGNSA. V shed 4 bases and J shed 3 bases, with 16 bases lying between them. The CDR3 extends over 15 amino acids.

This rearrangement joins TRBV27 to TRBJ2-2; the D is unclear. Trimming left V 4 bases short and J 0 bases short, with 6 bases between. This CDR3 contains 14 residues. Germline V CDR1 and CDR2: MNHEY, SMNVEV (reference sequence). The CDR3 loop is CASSWPTNTGELFF. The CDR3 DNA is TGTGCCAGCAGTTGGCCGACGAACACCGGGGAGCTGTTTTTT.

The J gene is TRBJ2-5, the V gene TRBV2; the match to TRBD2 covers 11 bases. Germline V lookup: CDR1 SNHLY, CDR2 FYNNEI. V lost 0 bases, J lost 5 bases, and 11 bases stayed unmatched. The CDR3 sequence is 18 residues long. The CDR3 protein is CASSEAGLAGGWVETQYF. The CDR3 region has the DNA TGTGCCAGCAGTGAAGCCGGTCTAGCGGGGGGCTGGGTGGAGACCCAGTACTTC.

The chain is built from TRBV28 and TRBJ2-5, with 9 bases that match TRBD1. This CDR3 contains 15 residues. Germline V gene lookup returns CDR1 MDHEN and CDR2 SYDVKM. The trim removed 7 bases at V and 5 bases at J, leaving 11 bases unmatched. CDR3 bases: TGTGCCAGCATTCACGAAGGACAGGGGTTGGAGACCCAGTACTTC. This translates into CASIHEGQGLETQYF.

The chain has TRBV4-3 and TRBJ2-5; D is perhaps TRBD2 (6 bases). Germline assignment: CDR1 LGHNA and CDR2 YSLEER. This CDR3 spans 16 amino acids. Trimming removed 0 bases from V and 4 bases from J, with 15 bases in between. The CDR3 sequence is CASSQDRAGSRETQYF. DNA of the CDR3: TGCGCCAGCAGCCAAGATCGGGCGGGATCAAGAGAGACCCAGTACTTC.

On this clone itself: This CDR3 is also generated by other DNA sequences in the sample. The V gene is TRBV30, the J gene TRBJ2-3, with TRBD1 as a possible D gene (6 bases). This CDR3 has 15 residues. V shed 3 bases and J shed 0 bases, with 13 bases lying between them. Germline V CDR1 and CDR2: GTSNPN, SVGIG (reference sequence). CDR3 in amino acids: CAWSAGTTSTDTQYF. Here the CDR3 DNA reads TGTGCCTGGAGCGCCGGGACAACCAGCACAGATACGCAGTATTTT.

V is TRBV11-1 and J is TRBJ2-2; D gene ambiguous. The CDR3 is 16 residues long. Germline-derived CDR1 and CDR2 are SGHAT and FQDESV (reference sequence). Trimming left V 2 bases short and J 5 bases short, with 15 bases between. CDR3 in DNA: TGTGCCAGCAGCTTATCGAAGGGAATTCTAACCGGGGAGCTGTTTTTT. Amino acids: CASSLSKGILTGELFF.

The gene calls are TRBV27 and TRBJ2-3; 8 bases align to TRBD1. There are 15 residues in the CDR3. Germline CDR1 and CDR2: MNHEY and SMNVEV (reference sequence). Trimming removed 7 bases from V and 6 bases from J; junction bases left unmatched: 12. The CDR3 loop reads CASNRQGSWWDTQYF. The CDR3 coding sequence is TGTGCCAGCAACCGACAGGGGAGCTGGTGGGATACGCAGTATTTT.

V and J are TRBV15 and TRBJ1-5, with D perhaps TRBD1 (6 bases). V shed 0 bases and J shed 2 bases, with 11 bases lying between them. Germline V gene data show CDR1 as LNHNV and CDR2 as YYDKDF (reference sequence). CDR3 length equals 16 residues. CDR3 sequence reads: CATSRDLQGGNQPQHF. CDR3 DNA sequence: TGTGCCACCAGCAGAGATCTACAGGGCGGCAATCAGCCCCAGCATTTT.

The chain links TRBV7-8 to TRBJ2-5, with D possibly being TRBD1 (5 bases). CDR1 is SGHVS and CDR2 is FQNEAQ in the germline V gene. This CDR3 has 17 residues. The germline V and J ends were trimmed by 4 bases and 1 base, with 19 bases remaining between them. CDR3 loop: CASSSFGAGIGQETQYF. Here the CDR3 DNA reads TGTGCCAGCAGCTCCTTTGGGGCTGGGATCGGCCAAGAGACCCAGTACTTC.

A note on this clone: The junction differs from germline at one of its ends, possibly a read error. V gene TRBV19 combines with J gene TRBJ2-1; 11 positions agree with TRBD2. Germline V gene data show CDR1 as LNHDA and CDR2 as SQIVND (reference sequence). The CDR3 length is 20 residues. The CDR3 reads CASNIEGLAGWYSSYNEQFF. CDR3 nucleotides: TGTGCCAGTAATATAGAAGGACTAGCGGGCTGGTATAGCTCCTACAATGAGCAGTTCTTC.

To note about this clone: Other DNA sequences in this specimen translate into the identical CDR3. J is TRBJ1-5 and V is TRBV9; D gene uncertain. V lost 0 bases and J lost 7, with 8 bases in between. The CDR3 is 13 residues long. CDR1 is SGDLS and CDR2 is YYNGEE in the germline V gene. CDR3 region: CASSVGSGQPQHF. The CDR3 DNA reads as TGTGCCAGCAGCGTAGGTTCGGGCCAGCCCCAGCATTTT.

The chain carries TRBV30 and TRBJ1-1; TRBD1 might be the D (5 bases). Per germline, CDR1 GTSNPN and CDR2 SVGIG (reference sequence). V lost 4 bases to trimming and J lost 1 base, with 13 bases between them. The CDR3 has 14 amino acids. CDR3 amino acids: CAWTQGRSNTEAFF. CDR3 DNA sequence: TGTGCCTGGACCCAGGGCAGGTCGAACACTGAAGCTTTCTTT. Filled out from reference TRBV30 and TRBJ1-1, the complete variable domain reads SQTIHQWPATLVQPVGSPLSLECTVEGTSNPNLYWYRQAAGRGLQLLFYSVGIGQISSEVPQNLSASRPQDRQFILSSKKLLLSDSGFYLCAWTQGRSNTEAFFGQGTRLTVV.

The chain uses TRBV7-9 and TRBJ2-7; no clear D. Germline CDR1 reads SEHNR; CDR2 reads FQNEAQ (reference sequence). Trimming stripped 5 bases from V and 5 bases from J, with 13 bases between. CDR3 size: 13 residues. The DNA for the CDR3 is TGTGCCAGCAGCACTCAGACCTACCACGAGCAGTACTTC. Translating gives CASSTQTYHEQYF.

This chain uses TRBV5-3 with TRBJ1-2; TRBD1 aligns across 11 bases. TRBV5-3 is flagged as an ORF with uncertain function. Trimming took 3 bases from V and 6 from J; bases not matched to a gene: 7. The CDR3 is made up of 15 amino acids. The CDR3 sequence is CARSCGQGARDGYTF. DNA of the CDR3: TGTGCCAGAAGCTGCGGACAGGGGGCGCGGGATGGCTACACCTTC.

CDR3 amino acids: CASSPWGELWGDEQFF. CDR3 DNA sequence: TGTGCCAGCAGCCCCTGGGGGGAATTATGGGGAGATGAGCAGTTCTTC. This sequence joins TRBV9 and TRBJ2-1, with a weak D call TRBD2 (6 bases). This CDR3 has 16 residues. Trimming removed 4 bases from V and 8 bases from J, with 22 bases in between. Per the germline V gene, CDR1 is SGDLS and CDR2 is YYNGEE. The variable domain in full, with the rest retrieved from reference TRBV9 and TRBJ2-1, is DSGVTQTPKHLITATGQRVTLRCSPRSGDLSVYWYQQSLDQGLQFLIQYYNGEERAKGNILERFSAQQFPDLHSELNLSSLELGDSALYFCASSPWGELWGDEQFFGPGTRLTVL.

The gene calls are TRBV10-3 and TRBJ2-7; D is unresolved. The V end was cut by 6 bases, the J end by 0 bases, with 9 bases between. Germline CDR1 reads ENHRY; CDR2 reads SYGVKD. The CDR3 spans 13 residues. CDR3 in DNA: TGTGCCATCAGGGTCGAGAGCTCCTACGAGCAGTACTTC. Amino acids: CAIRVESSYEQYF.

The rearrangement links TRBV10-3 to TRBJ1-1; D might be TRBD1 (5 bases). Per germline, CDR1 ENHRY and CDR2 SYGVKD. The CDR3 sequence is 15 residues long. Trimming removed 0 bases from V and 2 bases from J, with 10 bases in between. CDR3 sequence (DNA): TGTGCCATCAGTGAGTCGAAGGGGACTAACACTGAAGCTTTCTTT. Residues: CAISESKGTNTEAFF.